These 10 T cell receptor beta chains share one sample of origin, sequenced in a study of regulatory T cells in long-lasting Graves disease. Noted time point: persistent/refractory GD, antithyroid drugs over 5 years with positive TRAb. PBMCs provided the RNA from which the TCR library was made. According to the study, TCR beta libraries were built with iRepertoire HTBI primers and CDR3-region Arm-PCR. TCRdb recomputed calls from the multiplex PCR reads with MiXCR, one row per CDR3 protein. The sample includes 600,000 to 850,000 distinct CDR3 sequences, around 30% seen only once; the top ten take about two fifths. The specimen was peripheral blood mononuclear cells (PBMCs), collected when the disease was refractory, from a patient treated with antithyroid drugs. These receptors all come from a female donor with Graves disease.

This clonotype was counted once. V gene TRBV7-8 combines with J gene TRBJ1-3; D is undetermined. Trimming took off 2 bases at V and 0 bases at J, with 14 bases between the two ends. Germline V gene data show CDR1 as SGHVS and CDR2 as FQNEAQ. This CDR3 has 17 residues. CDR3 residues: CASSLLALAGSGNTIYF. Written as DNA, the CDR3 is TGTGCCAGCAGCTTATTAGCCCTCGCCGGCTCTGGAAACACCATATATTTT.

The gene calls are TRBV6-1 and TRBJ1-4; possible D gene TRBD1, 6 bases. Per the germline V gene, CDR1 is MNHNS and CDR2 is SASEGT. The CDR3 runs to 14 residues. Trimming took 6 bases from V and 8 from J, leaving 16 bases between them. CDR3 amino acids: CASRRTVFNEKLFF. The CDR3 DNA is TGTGCCAGCAGAAGGACAGTGTTCAACGAAAAACTGTTTTTT.

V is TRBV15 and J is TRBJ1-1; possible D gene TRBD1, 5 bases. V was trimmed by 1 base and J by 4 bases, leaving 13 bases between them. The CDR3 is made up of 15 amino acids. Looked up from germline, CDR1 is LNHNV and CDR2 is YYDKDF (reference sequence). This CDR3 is CATSRVAGPGTEAFF. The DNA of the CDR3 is TGTGCCACCAGCAGAGTTGCGGGGCCGGGCACTGAAGCTTTCTTT.

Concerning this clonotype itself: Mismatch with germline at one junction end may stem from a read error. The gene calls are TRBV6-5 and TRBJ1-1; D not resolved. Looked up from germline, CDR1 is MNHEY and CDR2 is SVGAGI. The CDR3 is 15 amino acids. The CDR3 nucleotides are TGTGCCAGCAGTTTGAACGGCCCCCCGTGGGCTGAAGCTTCCTTT. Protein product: CASSLNGPPWAEASF.

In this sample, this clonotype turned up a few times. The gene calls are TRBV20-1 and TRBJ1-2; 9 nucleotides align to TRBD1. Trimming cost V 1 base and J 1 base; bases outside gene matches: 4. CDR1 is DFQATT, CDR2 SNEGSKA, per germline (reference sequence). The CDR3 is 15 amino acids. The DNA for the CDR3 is TGCAGTGCTAGAGGACAGGGGGAGGGTAACTATGGCTACACCTTC. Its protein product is CSARGQGEGNYGYTF.

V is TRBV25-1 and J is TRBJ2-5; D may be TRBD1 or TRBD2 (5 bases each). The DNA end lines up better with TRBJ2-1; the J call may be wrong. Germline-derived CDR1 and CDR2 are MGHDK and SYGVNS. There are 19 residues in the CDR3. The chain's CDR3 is CASSESGVTVRDPVNEQFF. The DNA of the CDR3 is TGTGCCAGCAGTGAATCTGGAGTAACCGTAAGGGACCCCGTCAATGAGCAGTTCTTC.

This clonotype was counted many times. This CDR3 is CSVETSANYGEQYF. The CDR3 coding sequence is TGCAGCGTGGAGACTAGCGCAAACTACGGGGAGCAGTACTTC. The chain combines TRBV29-1 with TRBJ2-7, with 8 bases aligning to TRBD2. The trim removed 6 bases at V and 7 bases at J, leaving 14 bases unmatched. Germline values: CDR1 SQVTM, CDR2 ANQGSEA. The CDR3 totals 14 residues.

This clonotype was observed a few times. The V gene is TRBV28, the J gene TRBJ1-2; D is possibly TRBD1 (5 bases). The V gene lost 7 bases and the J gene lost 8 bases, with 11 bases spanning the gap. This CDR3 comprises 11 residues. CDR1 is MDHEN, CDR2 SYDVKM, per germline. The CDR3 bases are TGTGCCAGCACCACCTGGGGGGGCTACACCTTC. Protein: CASTTWGGYTF.

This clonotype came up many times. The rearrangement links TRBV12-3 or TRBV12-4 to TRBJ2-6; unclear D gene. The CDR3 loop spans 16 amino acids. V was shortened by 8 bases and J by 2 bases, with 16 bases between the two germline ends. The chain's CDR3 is CASVPFYGTGANVLTF. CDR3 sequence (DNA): TGTGCCAGCGTCCCCTTCTACGGTACTGGGGCCAACGTCCTGACTTTC.

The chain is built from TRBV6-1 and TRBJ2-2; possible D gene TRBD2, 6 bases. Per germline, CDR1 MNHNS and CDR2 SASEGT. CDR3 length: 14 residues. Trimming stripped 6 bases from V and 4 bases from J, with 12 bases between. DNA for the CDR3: TGTGCCAGCAGCAAGGACTACAGCACCGGGGAGCTGTTTTTT. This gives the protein CASSKDYSTGELFF.